This T cell receptor beta chain was profiled in a study of T-cell reconstitution after alpha-beta-depleted transplantation in children. Unique molecular identifiers were built into the TCRbeta library. MiXCR, run by TCRdb on the PCR reads, gives a single entry per CDR3 protein. Here the sample spans under 450,000 distinct CDR3 sequences, about 17% being singletons. Germline V gene sequence: CDR1 MNHNS, CDR2 SASEGT. The CDR3 runs 15 residues. V lost 1 base, J lost 5 bases, and 12 bases lay in between. This clonotype was counted only a few times. The source of this sequence is a boy in the first two years of life who had a stem cell transplant for Wiskott-Aldrich syndrome, so the T cells may come from the graft donor. The chain carries TRBV6-1 and TRBJ1-5; no reliable D call. Source: PBMCs, mostly from graft donor cells, taken 360 days after TCRalphabeta/CD19-depleted stem cell transplant. CDR3 sequence: CASSEGPWGDQPQHF. The CDR3 coding sequence is TGTGCCAGCAGTGAAGGTCCTTGGGGAGATCAGCCCCAGCATTTT.